One and the same sample provided the 17 T cell receptor beta chains below, sequenced in a study of T-cell memory formation after mild COVID-19. TCRdb processed the 5' RACE reads anew with MiXCR; each CDR3 protein has one entry. The table lists roughly 410,000 distinct CDR3 sequences, about 24% of them singletons. Sequenced material: PBMCs or a T cell subset sorted from them (not recorded which). Source of these receptors: an adult woman who had mild COVID-19 (a few samples of this study predate the infection). Cell type and time point are not known.

This clonotype was observed a handful of times. The chain combines TRBV7-9 with TRBJ1-6; unclear D gene. Trimming stripped 0 bases from V and 7 bases from J, with 10 bases between. The germline V gene encodes CDR1 SEHNR and CDR2 FQNEAQ (reference sequence). The CDR3 consists of 15 residues. This chain's CDR3 is CASSLAPGRNSPLHF. The CDR3 DNA reads as TGTGCCAGCAGCTTAGCGCCGGGAAGGAATTCACCCCTCCACTTT.

This clonotype has more than one count but fewer than ten. The chain recombines TRBV6-6 with TRBJ1-2; TRBD1 is a possible D gene (6 bases). From germline, CDR1 is MNHNY and CDR2 SVGAGI (reference sequence). Trimming pared 5 bases from V and 8 bases from J, leaving 21 bases between. This CDR3 has 15 amino acids. In DNA form, the CDR3 reads TGTGCCAGCAGTCCCCAGGAGGGACAAGTGGGGGGCTACACCTTC. It translates to CASSPQEGQVGGYTF.

This clonotype showed up just a few times. The chain links TRBV7-2 to TRBJ1-3; possibly TRBD1 for D (5 bases). The germline gives CDR1 SGHTA, CDR2 FQGNSA. The CDR3 length is 16 residues. Trimming shortened V by 3 bases and J by 0 bases, and 12 bases separated the two germline ends. In DNA, the CDR3 is TGTGCCAGCAGCTTTCTCGGGGCAGCCTCTGGAAACACCATATATTTT. Translated, it gives CASSFLGAASGNTIYF.

The chain couples TRBV2 to TRBJ2-2; D not certain. CDR1 is SNHLY, CDR2 FYNNEI, per germline. The CDR3 length is 13 residues. V lost 6 bases and J 7 bases, leaving 12 bases between the germline ends. The CDR3 here is CASRSQRNGELFF. CDR3 DNA: TGTGCCAGCAGGTCCCAGAGGAACGGGGAGCTGTTTTTT.

The table lists this clonotype with a few counts. The rearrangement joins TRBV7-8 to TRBJ1-2, with a possible D match to TRBD1 (5 bases). The V end was cut by 4 bases, the J end by 13 bases, with 19 bases between. The CDR3 loop spans 13 amino acids. Looked up from germline, CDR1 is SGHVS and CDR2 is FQNEAQ. Here the CDR3 reads CASSSRDRKTITF. Here the CDR3 DNA reads TGTGCCAGCAGCTCCCGGGACCGAAAAACGATCACCTTC. The full variable domain, with the rest looked up from reference TRBV7-8 and TRBJ1-2, is GAGVSQSPRYKVAKRGQDVALRCDPISGHVSLFWYQQALGQGPEFLTYFQNEAQLDKSGLPSDRFFAERPEGSVSTLKIQRTQQEDSAVYLCASSSRDRKTITFGSGTRLTVV.

The J gene is TRBJ1-1, the V gene TRBV7-9; perhaps TRBD1 as D (5 bases). Germline CDR1 SEHNR, CDR2 FQNEAQ (reference sequence). The CDR3 contains 13 residues. The V end lost 0 bases, the J end lost 6 bases, and 8 bases lay between the germline ends. The CDR3 loop reads CASSLAQGAEAFF. CDR3 bases: TGTGCCAGCAGCTTAGCGCAGGGTGCTGAAGCTTTCTTT.

This chain connects TRBV20-1 to TRBJ2-7; D possibly corresponds to TRBD2 (5 bases). Germline values: CDR1 DFQATT, CDR2 SNEGSKA (reference sequence). The V and J ends lost 0 bases and 6 bases respectively, with 12 bases between them. This CDR3 comprises 13 residues. The CDR3: CSARDLLEGEQYF. In nucleotides, the CDR3 is TGCAGTGCTAGAGACCTTCTAGAGGGCGAGCAGTACTTC.

The rearrangement joins TRBV27 to TRBJ2-2; no reliable D call. The CDR3 runs 15 residues. Germline CDR1 reads MNHEY; CDR2 reads SMNVEV (reference sequence). V lost 2 bases, J lost 3 bases, and 10 bases lay in between. CDR3 residues: CASSLGGIDTGELFF. The DNA of the CDR3 is TGTGCCAGCAGTTTAGGCGGTATCGACACCGGGGAGCTGTTTTTT.

This clonotype appeared a few times. The chain links TRBV29-1 to TRBJ1-2, with 9 bases fitting TRBD1. The germline V gene has CDR1 SQVTM and CDR2 ANQGSEA. CDR3 length: 13 amino acids. J was trimmed by 3 bases and V by 7 bases; bases with no gene match: 6. The CDR3 DNA sequence: TGCAGCGGCACGGGACAGGGTGACTATGGCTACACCTTC. It yields the protein CSGTGQGDYGYTF. Based on the CDR3 plus reference TRBV29-1 and TRBJ1-2, the full variable domain is SAVISQKPSRDICQRGTSLTIQCQVDSQVTMMFWYRQQPGQSLTLIATANQGSEATYESGFVIDKFPISRPNLTFSTLTVSNMSPEDSSIYLCSGTGQGDYGYTFGSGTRLTVV.

This chain uses TRBV4-1 with TRBJ2-1, with TRBD1 matching over 9 bases. From germline, CDR1 is MGHRA and CDR2 YSYEKL. The V segment lost 3 bases and the J segment 5 bases; nucleotides outside the gene matches: 8. CDR3 length: 16 amino acids. The CDR3 loop reads CASSHGPGQGDNEQFF. Written as DNA, the CDR3 is TGCGCCAGCAGCCACGGACCGGGACAGGGAGACAATGAGCAGTTCTTC.

The chain couples TRBV5-4 to TRBJ2-7; D remains unclear. Germline lookup yields CDR1 SGHNT and CDR2 YYREEE (reference sequence). The CDR3 has 12 amino acids. Trimming removed 4 bases at V and 3 bases at J, with 8 bases between. The CDR3 region has the DNA TGTGCCAGCAGCGTGAACGGCTACGAGCAGTACTTC. Encoded protein: CASSVNGYEQYF.

The table lists this clonotype with a few counts. The rearrangement joins TRBV11-2 to TRBJ2-1; possible D gene TRBD2, 6 bases. Germline lookup yields CDR1 SGHAT and CDR2 FQNNGV. This CDR3 is built from 17 residues. Trimming cost V 0 bases and J 0 bases, with 12 bases left between them. The CDR3: CASSLDVGAGSYNEQFF. In DNA, the CDR3 is TGTGCCAGCAGCTTAGATGTCGGAGCGGGCTCCTACAATGAGCAGTTCTTC.

The J gene is TRBJ2-1, the V gene TRBV3-1; either TRBD1 or TRBD2 may supply D (5 bases each). Germline loops: CDR1 LGHDT, CDR2 YNNKEL (reference sequence). The length of the CDR3 is 13 residues. Trimming left V 1 base short and J 6 bases short, with 7 bases between. The CDR3 protein is CASSQGGPNEQFF. DNA of the CDR3: TGTGCCAGCAGCCAAGGGGGACCCAATGAGCAGTTCTTC.

This clonotype was detected a few times. V usage is TRBV7-9 and J usage is TRBJ2-7, with 12 positions matching TRBD2. CDR1 SEHNR and CDR2 FQNEAQ come from the germline V gene (reference sequence). J gave up 2 bases and V 3 bases, and 11 bases lay outside the gene matches. The CDR3 is 18 residues long. Written as DNA, the CDR3 is TGTGCCAGCAGCTTCCCGAGGGCTAGCGGGAGGGCCCCCTACGAGCAGTACTTC. Protein sequence: CASSFPRASGRAPYEQYF.

V is TRBV12-3 or TRBV12-4 and J is TRBJ2-1, with 12 bases fitting TRBD2. The CDR3 sequence is 15 residues long. The trim removed 5 bases at V and 6 bases at J, leaving 5 bases unmatched. The CDR3 DNA reads as TGTGCCAGCAGTCCTCTAGCGGGGGGGAGCAATGAGCAGTTCTTC. This translates into CASSPLAGGSNEQFF.

The sample holds a few counts of this clonotype. CDR3 loop: CASSQEHREYEQFF. The CDR3 DNA is TGTGCCAGCAGCCAAGAGCATCGGGAGTATGAGCAGTTCTTC. The rearrangement links TRBV4-2 to TRBJ2-1, with D perhaps matching TRBD2 (6 bases). V was trimmed by 0 bases and J by 8 bases, leaving 11 bases between them. The germline CDR1 and CDR2 sequences are LGHNA and YNFKEQ. This CDR3 spans 14 amino acids.

V usage is TRBV19 and J usage is TRBJ1-2; 8 bases are shared with TRBD1. Trimming removed 10 bases from V and 3 bases from J; junction bases left unmatched: 4. The CDR3 runs to 12 residues. Looked up from germline, CDR1 is LNHDA and CDR2 is SQIVND (reference sequence). The CDR3 spells CATSGGHYGYTF. CDR3 nucleotide sequence: TGTGCCACCTCAGGGGGCCACTATGGCTACACCTTC.